Below, 23 T cell receptor beta chains from the same sample are listed, as sequenced in a study of OX40 agonist ivuxolimab in advanced cancers. The table came from immunoSEQ multiplex PCR; TCRdb's copy has only in-frame clones and leaves some out. Of over 95,000 clones in the sample, over 85% were seen once. Here the sequenced sample was CD4+ or CD8+ T cells sorted from blood, taken in a trial of the OX40 agonist ivuxolimab. The receptors come from an adult with an advanced solid tumor such as melanoma, head and neck, liver or kidney cancer.

The chain has TRBV18 and TRBJ2-1, with D possibly being TRBD1 (6 bases). Germline CDR1 and CDR2: KGHSH and LQKENI. V lost 0 bases and J 1 base, leaving 10 bases between the germline ends. The CDR3 sequence is 16 residues long. CDR3 sequence: CASSPPTGNSYNEQFF. DNA for the CDR3: TGTGCCAGCTCACCACCGACAGGAAATTCCTACAATGAGCAGTTCTTC.

This clone was observed a handful of times. V is TRBV27 and J is TRBJ1-4; D is unclear. Germline V gene data show CDR1 as MNHEY and CDR2 as SMNVEV (reference sequence). V was clipped by 2 bases and J by 7 bases, with 14 bases between them. CDR3 size: 15 residues. CDR3 residues: CASSLRPPPGEKLFF. The CDR3, as DNA: TGTGCCAGCAGTTTAAGGCCTCCCCCCGGTGAAAAACTGTTTTTT.

The rearrangement joins TRBV6-6 to TRBJ1-4, with 9 nucleotides matching TRBD1. V shed 4 bases, J shed 5 bases, and the junction held 5 bases outside the gene matches. CDR1 is MNHNY, CDR2 SVGAGI, per germline (reference sequence). This CDR3 region has 15 residues. The CDR3 DNA follows: TGTGCCAGCAGTTTGGGACAGGGAATAAATGAAAAACTGTTTTTT. Translated, it gives CASSLGQGINEKLFF.

This chain joins TRBV10-3 and TRBJ2-7; perhaps TRBD2 as D (7 bases). This CDR3 spans 14 amino acids. The V gene's germline CDR1 is ENHRY and CDR2 SYGVKD. V lost 11 bases to trimming and J lost 6 bases, with 23 bases between them. As DNA, the CDR3 is TGTGCCTCGCAAGCTGGGGGGGGCCAACCCGAGCAGTACTTC. Protein: CASQAGGGQPEQYF.

This chain links TRBV7-2 with TRBJ2-5; a weak D match, TRBD2 (5 bases). Germline assignment: CDR1 SGHTA and CDR2 FQGNSA. This CDR3 contains 11 residues. The V gene lost 4 bases and the J gene lost 9 bases, with 9 bases spanning the gap. The CDR3 here is CASSSGIPQYF. CDR3 in DNA: TGTGCCAGCAGCTCGGGGATCCCCCAGTACTTC.

The chain employs TRBV29-1 and TRBJ2-7, with 7 bases fitting TRBD1. V was pared by 1 base and J by 6 bases, with 15 bases of the junction left unmatched. The CDR3 covers 16 residues. Germline CDR1 is SQVTM and CDR2 is ANQGSEA. The CDR3 DNA follows: TGCAGCGTTGAAGGAGGGGGCGCCCCCCCTGTCGGCGAGCAGTACTTC. It translates to CSVEGGGAPPVGEQYF.

V usage is TRBV4-3 and J usage is TRBJ2-1; D unresolved. V was shortened by 3 bases and J by 3 bases, with 15 bases between the two germline ends. This CDR3 has 16 residues. Germline V gives CDR1 LGHNA, CDR2 YSLEER. CDR3 DNA: TGCGCCAGCAGCCACCAACAATCAGGTTTCTACAATGAGCAGTTCTTC. Its protein product is CASSHQQSGFYNEQFF.

The chain combines TRBV10-3 with TRBJ1-5, with D maybe TRBD1 (5 bases). Germline-derived CDR1 and CDR2 are ENHRY and SYGVKD. The CDR3 sequence is 13 residues long. The ends were cut back, 4 bases at V and 5 bases at J, with 9 bases in the middle. CDR3 coding DNA: TGTGCCATCAGTGGGGCCAGGGATCAGCCCCAGCATTTT. Its translation is CAISGARDQPQHF.

The V and J genes are TRBV10-3 and TRBJ2-2; D might be TRBD2 (6 bases). There are 14 residues in the CDR3. The germline V gene has CDR1 ENHRY and CDR2 SYGVKD. V gave up 3 bases and J gave up 6 bases, with 11 bases separating them. This chain's CDR3 is CAISEGSGAGELFF. As DNA, the CDR3 is TGTGCCATCAGTGAAGGCTCGGGGGCCGGGGAGCTGTTTTTT.

V is TRBV2 and J is TRBJ1-6; unclear D gene. V lost 6 bases, J lost 2 bases, and 8 bases lay in between. CDR1 and CDR2 from the germline V gene are SNHLY and FYNNEI. CDR3 length: 14 residues. The CDR3 sequence is CASSVDAYNSPLHF. DNA of the CDR3: TGTGCCAGCAGCGTAGACGCCTATAATTCACCCCTCCACTTT.

This chain joins TRBV6-1 and TRBJ2-7, with TRBD1 matching over 8 bases. V dropped 2 bases and J dropped 4; count of bases not matched to a gene: 4. Germline-derived CDR1 and CDR2 are MNHNS and SASEGT. This CDR3 has 14 residues. For the CDR3, the DNA is TGTGCCAGCAGTGAACAGGGGGCTGGGTACGAGCAGTACTTC. This encodes CASSEQGAGYEQYF.

The V and J genes are TRBV14 and TRBJ2-3; D may be TRBD1 or TRBD2 (6 bases each). CDR1 and CDR2 (germline): SGHDN, FVKESK. This CDR3 is built from 15 residues. Trimming removed 1 base from V and 4 bases from J, with 12 bases in between. The CDR3 reads CASSQGGGIPDTQYF. CDR3 in DNA: TGTGCCAGCAGCCAAGGAGGGGGGATCCCAGATACGCAGTATTTT.

V usage is TRBV7-2 and J usage is TRBJ2-7; D gene unclear. Germline CDR1 is SGHTA and CDR2 is FQGNSA. Trimming removed 0 bases from V and 1 base from J, with 7 bases in between. This CDR3 contains 14 residues. The CDR3 bases are TGTGCCAGCAGCTTAGCGTTCCAGTCCTACGAGCAGTACTTC. Protein: CASSLAFQSYEQYF.

There are a few counts of this clone. The chain is built from TRBV2 and TRBJ1-2; 10 positions agree with TRBD1. This CDR3 is 14 amino acids long. With 6 bases clipped from V and 4 bases from J, the junction kept 5 bases outside the gene matches. Germline V gene data show CDR1 as SNHLY and CDR2 as FYNNEI. The CDR3 protein is CASRTGQGSYGYTF. The CDR3 coding sequence is TGTGCCAGCAGGACGGGACAGGGGTCCTATGGCTACACCTTC.

The chain recombines TRBV27 with TRBJ1-1; D perhaps matches TRBD1 (5 bases). Trimming removed 3 bases at V and 4 bases at J, with 15 bases between. The germline gives CDR1 MNHEY, CDR2 SMNVEV (reference sequence). This CDR3 region has 15 residues. Written as DNA, the CDR3 is TGTGCCAGCAGTTTCTATGAGCGTGGGGCCACTGAAGCTTTCTTT. It encodes CASSFYERGATEAFF.

This rearrangement joins TRBV28 to TRBJ1-1, with D possibly matching TRBD1 (6 bases). Germline V gene lookup returns CDR1 MDHEN and CDR2 SYDVKM. The CDR3 sequence is 14 residues long. V was pared by 10 bases and J by 0 bases, with 15 bases between. This CDR3 is CATLTGTLNTEAFF. CDR3 bases: TGTGCCACGCTAACCGGGACATTGAACACTGAAGCTTTCTTT.

This sequence joins TRBV6-5 and TRBJ1-1; D uncertain. The germline gives CDR1 MNHEY, CDR2 SVGAGI. Deletions cut 2 bases from V and 4 bases from J, with 11 bases between. The CDR3 is 14 amino acids. CDR3 DNA: TGTGCCAGCAGTTACAGGCAGAGAGGCACTGAAGCTTTCTTT. This translates into CASSYRQRGTEAFF.

V usage is TRBV19 and J usage is TRBJ1-2; perhaps TRBD1 as D (5 bases). V was pared by 4 bases and J by 3 bases, with 12 bases between. Germline V gene data show CDR1 as LNHDA and CDR2 as SQIVND (reference sequence). The CDR3 has 14 residues. Here the CDR3 DNA reads TGTGCCAGTAGTAGGGTCCCGGGGGACTATGGCTACACCTTC. This sequence encodes CASSRVPGDYGYTF.

The V call is TRBV5-1, the J call TRBJ2-3; D call uncertain. The ends were cut back, 6 bases at V and 2 bases at J, with 13 bases in the middle. This CDR3 region has 14 residues. Per germline, CDR1 SGHRS and CDR2 YFSETQ. The CDR3 DNA sequence: TGCGCCAGCAAAACCGGGCCTGCCACAGATACGCAGTATTTT. Protein product: CASKTGPATDTQYF.

V is TRBV7-2 and J is TRBJ2-7; weak D call: TRBD2 (6 bases). V lost 1 base, J lost 2 bases, and 12 bases lay in between. CDR3 size: 15 residues. The germline V gene encodes CDR1 SGHTA and CDR2 FQGNSA. The DNA for the CDR3 is TGTGCCAGCAGCTTAGTCCGGGACTCCCCCTACGAGCAGTACTTC. It codes for CASSLVRDSPYEQYF.

The chain carries TRBV7-9 and TRBJ1-2; D might be TRBD1 (5 bases). The CDR3 has 14 amino acids. V was cut by 0 bases and J by 4 bases, with 9 bases left in between. Germline CDR1 SEHNR, CDR2 FQNEAQ (reference sequence). The CDR3 DNA sequence: TGTGCCAGCAGCTTAGCAGGGGTGGTCTATGGCTACACCTTC. As protein: CASSLAGVVYGYTF.

The chain carries TRBV5-6 and TRBJ2-7; TRBD2 aligns across 8 bases. The V and J ends lost 2 bases and 4 bases, in that order; junction bases with no gene match: 2. From germline, CDR1 is SGHDT and CDR2 YYEEEE. The CDR3 totals 13 residues. This chain's CDR3 is CASSFASGYEQYF. CDR3 DNA sequence: TGTGCCAGCAGCTTCGCTAGCGGGTACGAGCAGTACTTC.

The rearrangement links TRBV6-1 to TRBJ2-4; D unclear. Germline V gene sequence: CDR1 MNHNS, CDR2 SASEGT. CDR3 length: 15 residues. The V end lost 6 bases, the J end lost 0 bases, and 12 bases lay between the germline ends. In DNA, the CDR3 is TGTGCCAGCAGGGGTTACACCCTAGCCAAAAACATTCAGTACTTC. Translated: CASRGYTLAKNIQYF.